This entry is about one T cell receptor beta chain. Its antigen is still unknown. Profiled with immunoSEQ multiplex PCR; TCRdb holds only in-frame clones, not every one. Here the sample spans 6,000 to 7,000 clones, 70% to 80% being singletons. The CDR3 is 17 residues long. In germline, CDR1 is MNHEY, CDR2 SMNVEV (reference sequence). Trimming left V 2 bases short and J 6 bases short, with 22 bases between. This sample is drawn from a study of high-grade serous ovarian cancer treatment subgroups. At the level of the study: Mean per sample: around 13,000 reads, about 6,900 unique TCR beta rearrangements. Study-level findings and limits: Clonal relatedness tracked neoantigen level, and by trend copy number and mutation load. Tumors within one patient showed repertoire similarity of roughly 0.1 to 0.8. CDR1 and CDR2 were left unanalyzed; analyses focused on CDR3.

Tumor samples were taken before definitive surgery or chemotherapy. The chain combines TRBV27 with TRBJ1-1; D unresolved. Sequenced: tumor tissue. This sequence was found in a human donor with high-grade serous ovarian cancer. In nucleotides, the CDR3 is TGTGCCAGCAGTTTACACCTCGCAAGGCCGGGGAGCCCTGAAGCTTTCTTT. It translates to CASSLHLARPGSPEAFF.